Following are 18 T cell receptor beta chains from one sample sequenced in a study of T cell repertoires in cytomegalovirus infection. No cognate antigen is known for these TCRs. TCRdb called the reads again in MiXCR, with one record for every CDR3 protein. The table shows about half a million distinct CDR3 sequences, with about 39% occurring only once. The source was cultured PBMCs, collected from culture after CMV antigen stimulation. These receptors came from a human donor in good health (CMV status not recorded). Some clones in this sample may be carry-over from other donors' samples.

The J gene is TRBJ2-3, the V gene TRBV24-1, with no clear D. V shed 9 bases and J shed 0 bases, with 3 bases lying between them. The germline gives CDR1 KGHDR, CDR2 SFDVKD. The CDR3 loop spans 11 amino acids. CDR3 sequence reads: CATSSTDTQYF. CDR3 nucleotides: TGTGCCACCTCTAGCACAGATACGCAGTATTTT.

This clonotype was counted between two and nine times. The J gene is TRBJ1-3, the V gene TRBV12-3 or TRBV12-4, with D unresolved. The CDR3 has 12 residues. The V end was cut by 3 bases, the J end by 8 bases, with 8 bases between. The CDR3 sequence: CASSFLRDTIYF. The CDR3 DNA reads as TGTGCCAGCAGTTTTTTGAGGGACACCATATATTTT.

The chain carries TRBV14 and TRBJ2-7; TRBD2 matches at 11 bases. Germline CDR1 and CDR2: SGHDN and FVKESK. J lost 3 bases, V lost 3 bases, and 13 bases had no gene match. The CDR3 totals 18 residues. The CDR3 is CASSHRLAGPGKNYEQYF. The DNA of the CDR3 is TGTGCCAGCAGCCATCGACTAGCGGGACCAGGGAAAAACTACGAGCAGTACTTC.

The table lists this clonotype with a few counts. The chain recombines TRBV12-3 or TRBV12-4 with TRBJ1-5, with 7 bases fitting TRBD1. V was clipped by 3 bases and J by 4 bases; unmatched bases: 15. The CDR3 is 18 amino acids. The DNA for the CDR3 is TGTGCCAGCAGTTTCTCAACCGGGGACAGCGCCCTTAATCAGCCCCAGCATTTT. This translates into CASSFSTGDSALNQPQHF.

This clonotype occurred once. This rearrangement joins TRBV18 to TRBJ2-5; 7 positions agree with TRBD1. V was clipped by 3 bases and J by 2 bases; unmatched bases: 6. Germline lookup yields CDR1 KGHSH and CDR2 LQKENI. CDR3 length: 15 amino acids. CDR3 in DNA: TGTGCCAGCTCACCCCCGGGACAGTTTCAAGAGACCCAGTACTTC. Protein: CASSPPGQFQETQYF.

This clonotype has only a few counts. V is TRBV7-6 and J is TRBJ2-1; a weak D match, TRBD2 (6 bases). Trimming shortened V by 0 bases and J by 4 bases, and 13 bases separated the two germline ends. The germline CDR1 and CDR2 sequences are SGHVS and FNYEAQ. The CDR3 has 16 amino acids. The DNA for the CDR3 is TGTGCCAGCAGCTTAGCGCCCGCTGCGGGGTACAATGAGCAGTTCTTC. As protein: CASSLAPAAGYNEQFF.

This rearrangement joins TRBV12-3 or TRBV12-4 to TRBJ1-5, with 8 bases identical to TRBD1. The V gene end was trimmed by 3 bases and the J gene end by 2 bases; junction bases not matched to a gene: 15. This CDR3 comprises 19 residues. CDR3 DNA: TGTGCCAGCAGTTTCCTCGGGGGGACAGGTAATTTTGGCAATCAGCCCCAGCATTTT. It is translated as CASSFLGGTGNFGNQPQHF.

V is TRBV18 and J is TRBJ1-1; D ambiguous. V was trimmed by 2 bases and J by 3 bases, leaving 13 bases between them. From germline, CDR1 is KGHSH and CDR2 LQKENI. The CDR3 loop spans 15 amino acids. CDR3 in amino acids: CASSPSAGGYTEAFF. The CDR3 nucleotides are TGTGCCAGCTCACCATCGGCAGGAGGGTACACTGAAGCTTTCTTT.

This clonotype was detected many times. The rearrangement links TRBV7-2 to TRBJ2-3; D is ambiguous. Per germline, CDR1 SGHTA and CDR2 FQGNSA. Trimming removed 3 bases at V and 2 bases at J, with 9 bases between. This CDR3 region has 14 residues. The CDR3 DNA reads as TGTGCCAGCAGCTTGGGCAGGACCACAGATACGCAGTATTTT. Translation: CASSLGRTTDTQYF.

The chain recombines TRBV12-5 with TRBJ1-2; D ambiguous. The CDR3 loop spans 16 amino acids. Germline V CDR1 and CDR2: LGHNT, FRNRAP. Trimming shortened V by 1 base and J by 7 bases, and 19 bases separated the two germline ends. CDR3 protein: CASGLALPSNRGGYTF. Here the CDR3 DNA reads TGTGCTAGTGGTTTGGCCCTCCCGTCGAATAGAGGTGGCTACACCTTC. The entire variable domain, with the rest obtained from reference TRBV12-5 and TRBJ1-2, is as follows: DARVTQTPRHKVTEMGQEVTMRCQPILGHNTVFWYRQTMMQGLELLAYFRNRAPLDDSGMPKDRFSAEMPDATLATLKIQPSEPRDSAVYFCASGLALPSNRGGYTFGSGTRLTVV.

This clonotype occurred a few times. The DNA of the CDR3 is TGTGCCAGTCGGGACAGTGTCCGGGATACGCAGTATTTT. Its translation: CASRDSVRDTQYF. This chain uses TRBV2 with TRBJ2-3; 7 nucleotides align to TRBD1. V was clipped by 9 bases and J by 6 bases; unmatched bases: 9. Germline V gene lookup returns CDR1 SNHLY and CDR2 FYNNEI. The CDR3 covers 13 residues. The full variable domain, with the rest looked up from reference TRBV2 and TRBJ2-3, is EPEVTQTPSHQVTQMGQEVILRCVPISNHLYFYWYRQILGQKVEFLVSFYNNEISEKSEIFDDQFSVERPDGSNFTLKIRSTKLEDSAMYFCASRDSVRDTQYFGPGTRLTVL.

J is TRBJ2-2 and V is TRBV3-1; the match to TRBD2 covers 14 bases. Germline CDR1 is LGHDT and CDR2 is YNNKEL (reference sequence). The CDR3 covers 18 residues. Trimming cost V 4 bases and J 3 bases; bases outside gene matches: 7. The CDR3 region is CASSPGTSGSWHTGELFF. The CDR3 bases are TGTGCCAGCAGCCCCGGGACTAGCGGGAGTTGGCACACCGGGGAGCTGTTTTTT.

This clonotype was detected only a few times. This CDR3 reads CASSRGDPGFPTEAFF. The CDR3 nucleotides are TGCGCCAGCAGCCGAGGGGATCCTGGGTTTCCGACTGAAGCTTTCTTT. The chain is built from TRBV4-3 and TRBJ1-1, with a possible D match to TRBD1 (5 bases). CDR1 and CDR2 from the germline V gene are LGHNA and YSLEER. The CDR3 is made up of 16 amino acids. V shed 4 bases and J shed 5 bases, with 20 bases lying between them.

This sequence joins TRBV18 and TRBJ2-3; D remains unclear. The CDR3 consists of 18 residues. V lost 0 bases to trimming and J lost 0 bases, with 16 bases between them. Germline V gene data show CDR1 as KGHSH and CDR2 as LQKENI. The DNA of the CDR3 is TGTGCCAGCTCACCACCGAACGCATTATACGATAGCACAGATACGCAGTATTTT. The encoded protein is CASSPPNALYDSTDTQYF.

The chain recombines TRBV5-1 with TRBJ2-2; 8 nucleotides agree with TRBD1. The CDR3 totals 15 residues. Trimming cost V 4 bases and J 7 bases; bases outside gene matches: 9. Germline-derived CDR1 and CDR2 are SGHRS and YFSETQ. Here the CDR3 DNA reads TGCGCCAGCAGCCTATCTCAGGGGGCTGGCGGGGAGCTGTTTTTT. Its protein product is CASSLSQGAGGELFF.

The CDR3 DNA reads as TGTGCCAGCTCTCGGGACAGAATTTCACCCCTCCACTTT. The encoded protein is CASSRDRISPLHF. The chain recombines TRBV6-1 with TRBJ1-6; TRBD1 matches at 7 bases. Germline loops: CDR1 MNHNS, CDR2 SASEGT. Losses at the gene ends were 8 bases for V and 9 bases for J; bases not matched to a gene: 7. This CDR3 is built from 13 residues.

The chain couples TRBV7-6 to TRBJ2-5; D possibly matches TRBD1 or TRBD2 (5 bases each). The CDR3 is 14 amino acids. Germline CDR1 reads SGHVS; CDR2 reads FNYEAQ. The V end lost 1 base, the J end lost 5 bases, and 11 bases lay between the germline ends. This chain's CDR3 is CASSLVSGAETQYF. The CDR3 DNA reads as TGTGCCAGCAGCTTAGTGTCCGGGGCGGAGACCCAGTACTTC.

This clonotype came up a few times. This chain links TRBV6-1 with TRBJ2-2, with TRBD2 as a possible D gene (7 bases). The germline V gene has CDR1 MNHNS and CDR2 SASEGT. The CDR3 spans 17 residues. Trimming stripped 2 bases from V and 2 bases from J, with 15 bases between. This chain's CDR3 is CASSERWGGANTGELFF. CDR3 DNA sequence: TGTGCCAGCAGTGAACGTTGGGGGGGGGCTAACACCGGGGAGCTGTTTTTT.